This T cell receptor beta chain was recovered during a study of Ad26.COV2.S vaccination and SARS-CoV-2 variants. Study background: Enrollment placed the donor in the COV1001 Ad26.COV2.S trial arm.

A few counts support this clone. Its antigen is still unknown. Sequencing was performed with immunoSEQ multiplex PCR; in TCRdb, only in-frame clones are kept and a portion is missing. The table has hundreds of thousands of clones, 85% to 90% seen once. Per germline, CDR1 SGHAT and CDR2 FQDESV (reference sequence). After removal of 6 bases from V and 8 bases from J, the junction contained 7 bases not matched to a gene. The CDR3 length is 14 residues. Study outcomes and limitations: From the TCR breadth and depth analyses, total T cell responses may have been underestimated. Measurement of non-spike TCR breadth gave similar results in vaccine and placebo recipients. Participants in the vaccine arm had higher spike-specific TCR breadth; placebo recipients had lower.

Treatment denoted: 15 to 20 received Ad26.COV2.S at low or high dose, single or two shots; several received placebo; per-sample allocation not given. Repertoires come from day 63 after the first vaccine or placebo injection. This receptor was obtained from a person between 18 and 65 years old who received the Ad26.COV2.S COVID-19 vaccine or a placebo. The V gene is TRBV11-1, the J gene TRBJ1-6, with TRBD1 identical over 7 bases. This specimen consisted of peripheral blood, obtained in a trial of Ad26.COV2.S vaccine versus placebo. The CDR3 nucleotides read TGTGCCAGCAGTCACCGGGACAGTTATTCACCCCTCCACTTT. Protein: CASSHRDSYSPLHF.